This T cell receptor beta chain was sequenced for a study of T cell repertoires in cytomegalovirus infection. Study at large: Public TCR beta signatures indicated both CMV infection and matching HLA type.

This clonotype has a count of ten or more. Antigen specificity is unknown. TCRdb re-called the reads with MiXCR, one entry per CDR3 protein. The table lists fewer than 80,000 distinct CDR3 sequences, approximately 3.7% of them singletons, with roughly 4.4% in the top ten. Study-wide points: There were carriers of CMV plus the relevant HLA, and cumulative public TCR beta family frequency identified them.

The J segment lost 0 bases and the V segment lost 5 bases, leaving 4 bases of the junction unmatched. The CDR3 contains 15 residues. Germline V gene data show CDR1 as SGHTA and CDR2 as FQGNSA. This sequence was found in a human donor in good health (CMV status not recorded). Some clones in this sample may be carry-over from other donors' samples. Sequenced: PBMCs. The V call is TRBV7-2, the J call TRBJ2-1; 7 bases match TRBD2. CDR3 residues: CASSPRTSSYNEQFF. In nucleotides, the CDR3 is TGTGCCAGCAGCCCACGGACTAGCTCCTACAATGAGCAGTTCTTC.